The sequence of this T cell receptor beta chain was determined in a study of T-cell memory formation after mild COVID-19. It was 5'RACE with constant-segment primers that produced the TCR alpha and TCR beta cDNA libraries, which carried sample barcodes and UMIs. TCRdb independently ran MiXCR on the 5' RACE reads; one entry per CDR3 protein. The sample shows 250,000 to 300,000 distinct CDR3 sequences, about 17% of them seen only once. This clonotype appeared many times. Its antigen is currently unknown. General observations from the study: Contracting CD4+ clones sat mainly in CM and EM; CD8+ in EMRA.

The V end was cut by 5 bases, the J end by 5 bases, with 14 bases between. The CDR3 loop spans 14 amino acids. Germline CDR1 is SGHTA and CDR2 is FQGNSA. Sequenced sample: PBMCs or a T cell subset sorted from them (not recorded which). The receptor comes from a man between 18 and 35 years old who had mild COVID-19 (a few samples of this study predate the infection). Cell type and time point are not known. The chain couples TRBV7-2 to TRBJ2-3, with D perhaps TRBD1 (6 bases). CDR3 DNA: TGTGCCAGCAGCGTACCAGGGGAACGAGATACGCAGTATTTT. As protein: CASSVPGERDTQYF.